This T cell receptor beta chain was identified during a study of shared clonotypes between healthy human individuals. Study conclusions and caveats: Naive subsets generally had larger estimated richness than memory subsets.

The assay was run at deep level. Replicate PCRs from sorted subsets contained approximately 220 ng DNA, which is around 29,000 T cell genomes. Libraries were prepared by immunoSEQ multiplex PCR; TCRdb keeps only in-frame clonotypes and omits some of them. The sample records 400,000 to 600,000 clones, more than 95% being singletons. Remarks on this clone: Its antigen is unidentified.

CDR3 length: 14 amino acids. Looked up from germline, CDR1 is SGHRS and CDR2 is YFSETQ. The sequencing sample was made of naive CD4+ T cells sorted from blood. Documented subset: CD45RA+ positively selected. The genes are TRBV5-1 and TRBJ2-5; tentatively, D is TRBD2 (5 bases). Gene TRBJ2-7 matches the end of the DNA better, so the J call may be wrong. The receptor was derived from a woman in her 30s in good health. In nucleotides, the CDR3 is TGCGCCAGCAGCTTGGGTCCGGGGACCTACGAGCAGTACTTC. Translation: CASSLGPGTYEQYF.